These 24 T cell receptor beta chains were sequenced from one sample in a study of T cell changes during pregnancy in multiple sclerosis. Measured with immunoSEQ multiplex PCR; TCRdb has only the in-frame clones, and not every one. The sample shows some 80,000 clones, about 89% of them seen only once. The sequences come from peripheral blood, collected in the first trimester of pregnancy. The receptor source for this set is a female donor with multiple sclerosis, enrolled in a pregnancy study.

V usage is TRBV5-3 and J usage is TRBJ2-7, with unresolved D. TRBV5-3 is treated as an ORF (open reading frame) with a function not yet certain. This CDR3 is built from 15 residues. Trimming cost V 1 base and J 6 bases, with 17 bases left between them. CDR3 in amino acids: CARSLPLPNCGEQYF. In nucleotides, the CDR3 is TGTGCCAGAAGCTTGCCCCTTCCTAATTGTGGCGAGCAGTACTTC.

This chain links TRBV5-6 with TRBJ1-2, with D tentatively TRBD1 (5 bases). Looked up from germline, CDR1 is SGHDT and CDR2 is YYEEEE. CDR3 length: 15 amino acids. Between the trimmed V and J ends, which lost 4 bases and 0 bases, there was a span of 13 bases. The CDR3, as DNA: TGTGCCAGCAGCCTCCGGGGAGGGGCTAACTATGGCTACACCTTC. It translates to CASSLRGGANYGYTF.

Remarks on this clone: At one boundary the junction diverges from the germline segment, which might be a read error. The J gene is TRBJ2-1, the V gene TRBV7-9; D might be TRBD1 (5 bases). The CDR3 is made up of 10 amino acids. CDR1 and CDR2 from the germline V gene are SEHNR and FQNEAQ (reference sequence). CDR3 region: CASSPALGLF. CDR3 in DNA: TGTGCCAGCAGCCCCGCCCTGGGGCTCTTC. Variable domain in full (rest from reference TRBV7-9 and TRBJ2-1): DTGVSQNPRHKITKRGQNVTFRCDPISEHNRLYWYRQTLGQGPEFLTYFQNEAQLEKSRLLSDRFSAERPKGSFSTLEIQRTEQGDSAMYLCASSPALGLFGPGTRLTVL.

This clone was counted once. V gene TRBV6-5 combines with J gene TRBJ2-5; 7 bases align to TRBD2. Unmatched junction bases numbered 8, after V lost 5 bases and J lost 5 bases. The CDR3 sequence is 14 residues long. Germline CDR1 reads MNHEY; CDR2 reads SVGAGI. The DNA of the CDR3 is TGTGCCAGCAGTACCAGCGGGAATAGGGAGACCCAGTACTTC. Translating gives CASSTSGNRETQYF.

The V call is TRBV5-4, the J call TRBJ2-1; 8 bases are shared with TRBD2. V shed 5 bases, J shed 4 bases, and the junction held 8 bases outside the gene matches. The CDR3 is 15 amino acids. CDR1 and CDR2 (germline): SGHNT, YYREEE (reference sequence). The CDR3 DNA is TGTGCCAGCAGATCGCCGGGGGGGGATTACAATGAGCAGTTCTTC. It translates to CASRSPGGDYNEQFF.

The CDR3 here is CASSLDGRAPDTQYF. The CDR3 nucleotides are TGTGCCAGCAGCTTAGACGGGAGGGCCCCGGATACGCAGTATTTT. The V and J genes are TRBV7-9 and TRBJ2-3, with 8 bases lining up with TRBD2. The trim removed 1 base at V and 6 bases at J, leaving 6 bases unmatched. Germline assignment: CDR1 SEHNR and CDR2 FQNEAQ (reference sequence). The CDR3 totals 15 residues.

This chain links TRBV19 with TRBJ1-6; TRBD1 matches 11 bases. This CDR3 comprises 16 residues. Germline CDR1 is LNHDA and CDR2 is SQIVND (reference sequence). V lost 4 bases and J lost 10; bases outside the gene matches: 9. The CDR3 region has the DNA TGTGCCAGTAGTACTCTCGGCGGACAGGGGGCATCACCCCTCCACTTT. It specifies CASSTLGGQGASPLHF.

The chain has TRBV6-5 and TRBJ2-7; 7 positions agree with TRBD1. CDR3 length equals 16 residues. V dropped 0 bases and J dropped 2; count of bases not matched to a gene: 7. Germline-derived CDR1 and CDR2 are MNHEY and SVGAGI. In DNA, the CDR3 is TGTGCCAGCAGTTACTCGACGGGACAGACTACCTACGAGCAGTACTTC. Its protein product is CASSYSTGQTTYEQYF.

The rearrangement links TRBV21-1 to TRBJ2-2; the DNA was not compared with TRBD2, the D call given in the table. TRBV21-1 is a listed pseudogene. CDR3 size: 18 residues. The CDR3 nucleotides are TGTGCCAGCAGCAAATCCCTAGCGAGGGAACTCCACACCGGGGAGCTGTTTTTT. Amino acid sequence: CASSKSLARELHTGELFF.

The CDR3 nucleotides read TGCGCCAGCAGCTTGGTGGGGGCCGCCGGGGAGCTGTTTTTT. Translation gives CASSLVGAAGELFF. V gene TRBV5-1 combines with J gene TRBJ2-2, with D perhaps matching TRBD1 (6 bases). Trimming removed 0 bases at V and 6 bases at J, with 9 bases between. This CDR3 region has 14 residues. CDR1 is SGHRS and CDR2 is YFSETQ in the germline V gene.

This clone was seen more than once but under ten times. V is TRBV10-3 and J is TRBJ1-2; the D gene is possibly TRBD1 (5 bases). The CDR3 is made up of 12 amino acids. Germline V gene lookup returns CDR1 ENHRY and CDR2 SYGVKD. V was cut by 6 bases and J by 8 bases, with 13 bases left in between. CDR3 DNA: TGTGCCATCAGCGAACCGACAGACGGCTACACCTTC. Residues: CAISEPTDGYTF.

The V gene is TRBV2, the J gene TRBJ1-2; TRBD1 agrees at 10 bases. The J segment lost 7 bases and the V segment lost 5 bases, leaving 13 bases of the junction unmatched. Germline assignment: CDR1 SNHLY and CDR2 FYNNEI. This CDR3 is built from 16 residues. CDR3 sequence (DNA): TGTGCCAGCAGTAAACGGGACAGGGGTAGTGTTGGTGGCTACACCTTC. Translating it yields CASSKRDRGSVGGYTF.

V is TRBV6-1 and J is TRBJ2-6; 7 bases match TRBD1. V was pared by 8 bases and J by 0 bases, with 4 bases of the junction left unmatched. Germline CDR1 reads MNHNS; CDR2 reads SASEGT. The CDR3 runs to 15 residues. CDR3 sequence reads: CASGDSLSGANVLTF. The CDR3, as DNA: TGTGCCAGCGGGGACAGCCTCTCTGGGGCCAACGTCCTGACTTTC.

This rearrangement joins TRBV5-6 to TRBJ2-1; tentative D call: TRBD1 (6 bases). The CDR3 covers 14 residues. V dropped 2 bases and J dropped 1 base, with 7 bases sitting between them. Per germline, CDR1 SGHDT and CDR2 YYEEEE. DNA of the CDR3: TGTGCCAGCAGCTTTACAGGGTCCTACAATGAGCAGTTCTTC. This encodes CASSFTGSYNEQFF.

The rearrangement links TRBV5-4 to TRBJ2-7; 8 bases agree with TRBD2. This CDR3 has 15 residues. CDR1 is SGHNT and CDR2 is YYREEE in the germline V gene (reference sequence). V lost 3 bases to trimming and J lost 0 bases; unmatched junction nucleotides: 5. CDR3 in DNA: TGTGCCAGCAGCTCACTTAGCGGGAACTCCTACGAGCAGTACTTC. Residues: CASSSLSGNSYEQYF.

V and J are TRBV5-1 and TRBJ2-1; 11 bases are shared with TRBD1. The V gene's germline CDR1 is SGHRS and CDR2 YFSETQ. V lost 4 bases and J lost 4; bases outside the gene matches: 1. This CDR3 is built from 14 residues. The CDR3 DNA follows: TGCGCCAGCAGCGGGACAGGGGGGTACAATGAGCAGTTCTTC. This encodes CASSGTGGYNEQFF. Full variable domain (missing parts from reference TRBV5-1 and TRBJ2-1): KAGVTQTPRYLIKTRGQQVTLSCSPISGHRSVSWYQQTPGQGLQFLFEYFSETQRNKGNFPGRFSGRQFSNSRSEMNVSTLELGDSALYLCASSGTGGYNEQFFGPGTRLTVL.

The genes are TRBV27 and TRBJ2-1, with unresolved D. V lost 7 bases, J lost 0 bases, and 16 bases lay in between. CDR3 length equals 16 residues. Germline CDR1 MNHEY, CDR2 SMNVEV (reference sequence). The CDR3 sequence is CASINTGSSSYNEQFF. The CDR3 DNA reads as TGTGCCAGCATAAATACCGGGTCTAGCTCCTACAATGAGCAGTTCTTC.

This chain uses TRBV18 with TRBJ1-1; D remains ambiguous. This CDR3 is 15 amino acids long. The V end was cut by 3 bases, the J end by 3 bases, with 14 bases between. Germline assignment: CDR1 KGHSH and CDR2 LQKENI. CDR3 in DNA: TGTGCCAGCTCACCTAGGCGGGGAGCGGACACTGAAGCTTTCTTT. Its protein is CASSPRRGADTEAFF.

J is TRBJ2-5 and V is TRBV9; no definite D call. V lost 0 bases and J 5 bases, leaving 11 bases between the germline ends. The CDR3 totals 14 residues. Germline-derived CDR1 and CDR2 are SGDLS and YYNGEE. CDR3 DNA: TGTGCCAGCAGCGTAGGAGGCACGGCGGAGACCCAGTACTTC. Its translation: CASSVGGTAETQYF.

V usage is TRBV5-1 and J usage is TRBJ1-6; D is uncertain. Germline CDR1 SGHRS, CDR2 YFSETQ. Trimming took off 2 bases at V and 7 bases at J, with 10 bases between the two ends. The CDR3 is 14 residues long. CDR3 nucleotide sequence: TGCGCCAGCAGCTTCCGGGGTGAAAATTCACCCCTCCACTTT. Amino acids: CASSFRGENSPLHF.

The V and J genes are TRBV7-9 and TRBJ1-6; D possibly corresponds to TRBD1 (6 bases). V dropped 0 bases and J dropped 5 bases, with 11 bases sitting between them. Germline V lookup: CDR1 SEHNR, CDR2 FQNEAQ (reference sequence). This CDR3 contains 16 residues. As DNA, the CDR3 is TGTGCCAGCAGCTTAGCGGGAGGGGGGGATAATTCACCCCTCCACTTT. This gives the protein CASSLAGGGDNSPLHF.

The chain uses TRBV5-1 and TRBJ1-1; D uncertain. The CDR3 extends over 15 amino acids. Trimming removed 0 bases at V and 0 bases at J, with 9 bases between. CDR1 and CDR2 from the germline V gene are SGHRS and YFSETQ. This chain's CDR3 is CASSLVPGLNTEAFF. The CDR3 coding sequence is TGCGCCAGCAGCTTGGTGCCAGGATTGAACACTGAAGCTTTCTTT.

With regard to this clone: At one end the junction does not follow the germline gene, possibly because of a read error. The chain's CDR3 is CASREAGTVLNYGYTF. The CDR3 nucleotides are TGTGCCAGCAGGGAAGCCGGGACAGTGCTTAACTATGGCTACACCTTC. The gene calls are TRBV6-1 and TRBJ1-2, with 7 bases lining up with TRBD1. Germline lookup yields CDR1 MNHNS and CDR2 SASEGT. This CDR3 spans 16 amino acids.

The chain joins TRBV4-3 to TRBJ1-1; D not certain. V was trimmed by 3 bases and J by 1 base, leaving 9 bases between them. Germline V gene sequence: CDR1 LGHNA, CDR2 YSLEER. This CDR3 contains 14 residues. The CDR3 coding sequence is TGCGCCAGCAGCCAGGAGAGTTGGAACACTGAAGCTTTCTTT. Its protein is CASSQESWNTEAFF.